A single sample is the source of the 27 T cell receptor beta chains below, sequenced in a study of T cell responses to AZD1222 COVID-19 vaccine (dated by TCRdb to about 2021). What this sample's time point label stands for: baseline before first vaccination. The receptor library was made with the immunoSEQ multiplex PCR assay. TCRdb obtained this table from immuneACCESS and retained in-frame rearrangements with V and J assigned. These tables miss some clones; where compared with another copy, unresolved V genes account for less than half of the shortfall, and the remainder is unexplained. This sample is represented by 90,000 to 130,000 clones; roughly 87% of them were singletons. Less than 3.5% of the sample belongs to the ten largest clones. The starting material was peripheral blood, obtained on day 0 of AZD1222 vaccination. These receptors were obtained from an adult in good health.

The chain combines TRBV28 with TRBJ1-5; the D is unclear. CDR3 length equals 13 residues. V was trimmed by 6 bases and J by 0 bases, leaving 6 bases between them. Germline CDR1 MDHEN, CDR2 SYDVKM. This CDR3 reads CASRTVSNQPQHF. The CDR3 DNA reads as TGTGCCAGCAGAACGGTTAGCAATCAGCCCCAGCATTTT.

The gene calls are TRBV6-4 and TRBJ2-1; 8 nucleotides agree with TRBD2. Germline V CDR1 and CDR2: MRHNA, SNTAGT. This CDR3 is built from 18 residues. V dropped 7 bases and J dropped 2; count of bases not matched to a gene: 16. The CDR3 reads CASTRNWVAGNTYNEQFF. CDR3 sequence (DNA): TGTGCCAGCACCCGAAACTGGGTAGCGGGAAATACCTACAATGAGCAGTTCTTC.

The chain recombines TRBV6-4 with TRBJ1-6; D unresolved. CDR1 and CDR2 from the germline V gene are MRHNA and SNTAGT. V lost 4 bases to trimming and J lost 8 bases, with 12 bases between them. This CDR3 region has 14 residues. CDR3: CASSAREGDSPLHF. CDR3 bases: TGTGCCAGCAGTGCGAGGGAAGGTGATTCACCCCTCCACTTT.

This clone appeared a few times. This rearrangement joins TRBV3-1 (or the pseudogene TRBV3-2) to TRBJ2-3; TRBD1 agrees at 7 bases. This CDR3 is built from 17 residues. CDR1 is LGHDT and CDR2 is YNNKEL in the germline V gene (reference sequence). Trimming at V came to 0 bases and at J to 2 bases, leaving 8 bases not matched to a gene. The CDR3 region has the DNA TGTGCCAGCAGCCAAGAGATGGGGGACAGCCACACAGATACGCAGTATTTT. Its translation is CASSQEMGDSHTDTQYF.

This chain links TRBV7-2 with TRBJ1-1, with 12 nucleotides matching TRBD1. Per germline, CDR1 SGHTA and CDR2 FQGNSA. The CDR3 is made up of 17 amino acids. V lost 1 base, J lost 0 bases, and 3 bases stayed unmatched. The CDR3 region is CASSLVGTGGVNTEAFF. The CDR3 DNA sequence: TGTGCCAGCAGCTTAGTTGGGACAGGGGGCGTGAACACTGAAGCTTTCTTT. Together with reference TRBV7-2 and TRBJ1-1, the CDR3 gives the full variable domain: GAGVSQSPSNKVTEKGKDVELRCDPISGHTALYWYRQSLGQGLEFLIYFQGNSAPDKSGLPSDRFSAERTGGSVSTLTIQRTQQEDSAVYLCASSLVGTGGVNTEAFFGQGTRLTVV.

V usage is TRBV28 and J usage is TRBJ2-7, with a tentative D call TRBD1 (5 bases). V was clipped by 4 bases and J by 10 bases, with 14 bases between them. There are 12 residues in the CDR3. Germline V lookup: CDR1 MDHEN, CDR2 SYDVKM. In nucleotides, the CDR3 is TGTGCCAGCAGTTCAACGGACATAGCTCAGTACTTC. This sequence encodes CASSSTDIAQYF. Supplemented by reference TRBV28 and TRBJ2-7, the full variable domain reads DVKVTQSSRYLVKRTGEKVFLECVQDMDHENMFWYRQDPGLGLRLIYFSYDVKMKEKGDIPEGYSVSREKKERFSLILESASTNQTSMYLCASSSTDIAQYFGPGTRLTVT.

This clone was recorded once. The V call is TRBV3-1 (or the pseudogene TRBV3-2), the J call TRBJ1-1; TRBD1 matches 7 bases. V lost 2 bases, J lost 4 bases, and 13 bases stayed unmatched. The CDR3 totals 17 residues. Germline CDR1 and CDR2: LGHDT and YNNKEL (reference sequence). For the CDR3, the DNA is TGTGCCAGCAGCCAACGTCCCCGACAGGGAGATTTCACTGAAGCTTTCTTT. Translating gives CASSQRPRQGDFTEAFF.

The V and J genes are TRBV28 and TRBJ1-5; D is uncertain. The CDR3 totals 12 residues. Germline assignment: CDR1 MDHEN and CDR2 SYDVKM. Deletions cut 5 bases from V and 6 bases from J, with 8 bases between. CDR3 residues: CASSSPPQPQHF. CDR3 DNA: TGTGCCAGCAGTAGTCCACCTCAGCCCCAGCATTTT.

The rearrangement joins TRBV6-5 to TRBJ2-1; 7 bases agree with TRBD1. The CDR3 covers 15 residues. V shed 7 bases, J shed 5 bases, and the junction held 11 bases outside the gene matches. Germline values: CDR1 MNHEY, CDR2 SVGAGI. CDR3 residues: CASTAPGQLHNEQFF. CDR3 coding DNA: TGTGCCAGCACCGCCCCGGGACAGCTACACAATGAGCAGTTCTTC.

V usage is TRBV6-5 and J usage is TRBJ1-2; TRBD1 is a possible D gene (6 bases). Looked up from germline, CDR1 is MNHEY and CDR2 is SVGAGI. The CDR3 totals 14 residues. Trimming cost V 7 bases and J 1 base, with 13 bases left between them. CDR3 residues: CASITWGLNYGYTF. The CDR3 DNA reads TGTGCCAGCATAACGTGGGGGCTTAACTATGGCTACACCTTC.

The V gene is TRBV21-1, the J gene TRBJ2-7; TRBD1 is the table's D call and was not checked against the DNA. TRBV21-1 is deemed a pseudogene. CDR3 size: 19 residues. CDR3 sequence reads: CASSKWGTGGWKTLYEQYF. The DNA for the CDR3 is TGTGCCAGCAGCAAATGGGGGACAGGGGGCTGGAAAACCCTCTACGAGCAGTACTTC.

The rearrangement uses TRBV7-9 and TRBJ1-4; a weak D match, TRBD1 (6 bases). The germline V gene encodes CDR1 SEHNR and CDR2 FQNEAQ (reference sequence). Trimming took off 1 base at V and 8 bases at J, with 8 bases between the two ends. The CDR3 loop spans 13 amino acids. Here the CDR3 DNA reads TGTGCCAGCAGCTTAGGGGGGACAGAAAAACTGTTTTTT. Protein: CASSLGGTEKLFF.

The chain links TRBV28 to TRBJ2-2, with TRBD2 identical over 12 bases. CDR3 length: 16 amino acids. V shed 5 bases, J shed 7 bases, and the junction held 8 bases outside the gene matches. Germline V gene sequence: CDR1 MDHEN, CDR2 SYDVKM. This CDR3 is CASSGPTSGSSGELFF. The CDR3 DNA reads TGTGCCAGCAGTGGACCGACTAGCGGGAGTAGCGGGGAGCTGTTTTTT.

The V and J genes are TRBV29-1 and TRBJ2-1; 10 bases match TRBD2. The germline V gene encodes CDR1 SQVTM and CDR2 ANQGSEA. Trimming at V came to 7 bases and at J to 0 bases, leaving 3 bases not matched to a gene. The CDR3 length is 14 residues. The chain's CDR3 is CSAASGGSYNEQFF. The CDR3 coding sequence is TGCAGCGCCGCTAGCGGGGGCTCCTACAATGAGCAGTTCTTC.

The CDR3 region has the DNA TGTGCCAGCAGCTGGGGGTGGAGGGATGAGCAGTTCTTC. Amino acid sequence: CASSWGWRDEQFF. The J gene is TRBJ2-1, the V gene TRBV11-3; possible D gene TRBD2, 6 bases. CDR1 and CDR2 (germline): SGHNT, YENEEA. Trimming stripped 4 bases from V and 8 bases from J, with 12 bases between. This CDR3 comprises 13 residues.

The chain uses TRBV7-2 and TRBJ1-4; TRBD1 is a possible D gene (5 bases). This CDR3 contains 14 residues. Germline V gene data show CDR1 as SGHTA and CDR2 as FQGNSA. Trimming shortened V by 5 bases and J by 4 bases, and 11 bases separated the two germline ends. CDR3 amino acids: CASSPTGGNEKLFF. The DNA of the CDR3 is TGTGCCAGCAGCCCCACGGGGGGTAATGAAAAACTGTTTTTT. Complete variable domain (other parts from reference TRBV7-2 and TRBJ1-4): GAGVSQSPSNKVTEKGKDVELRCDPISGHTALYWYRQSLGQGLEFLIYFQGNSAPDKSGLPSDRFSAERTGGSVSTLTIQRTQQEDSAVYLCASSPTGGNEKLFFGSGTQLSVL.

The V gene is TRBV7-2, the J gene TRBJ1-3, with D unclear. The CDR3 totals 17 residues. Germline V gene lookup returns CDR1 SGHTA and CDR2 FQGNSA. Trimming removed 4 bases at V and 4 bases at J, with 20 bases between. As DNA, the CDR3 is TGTGCCAGCAGCTCACCCGCAGGTTCCGTGGGAGGAAACACCATATATTTT. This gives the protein CASSSPAGSVGGNTIYF.

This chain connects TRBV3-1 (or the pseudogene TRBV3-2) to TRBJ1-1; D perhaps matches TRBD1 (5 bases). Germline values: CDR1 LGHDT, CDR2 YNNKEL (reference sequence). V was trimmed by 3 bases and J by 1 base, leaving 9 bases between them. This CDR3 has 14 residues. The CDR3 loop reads CASSHGGTNTEAFF. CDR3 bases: TGTGCCAGCAGCCACGGTGGGACGAACACTGAAGCTTTCTTT.

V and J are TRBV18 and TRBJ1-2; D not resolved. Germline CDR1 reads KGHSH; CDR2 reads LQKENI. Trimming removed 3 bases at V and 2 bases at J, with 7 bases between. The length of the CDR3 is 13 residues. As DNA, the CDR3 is TGTGCCAGCTCACCGGGAGGGAACTATGGCTACACCTTC. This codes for CASSPGGNYGYTF.

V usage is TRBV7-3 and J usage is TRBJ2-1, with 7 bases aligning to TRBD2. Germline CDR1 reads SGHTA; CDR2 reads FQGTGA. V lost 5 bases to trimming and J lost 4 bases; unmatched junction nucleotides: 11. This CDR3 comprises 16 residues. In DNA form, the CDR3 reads TGTGCCAGCAGCCCGTCTCCCAGCGGGGCTTACAATGAGCAGTTCTTC. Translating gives CASSPSPSGAYNEQFF.

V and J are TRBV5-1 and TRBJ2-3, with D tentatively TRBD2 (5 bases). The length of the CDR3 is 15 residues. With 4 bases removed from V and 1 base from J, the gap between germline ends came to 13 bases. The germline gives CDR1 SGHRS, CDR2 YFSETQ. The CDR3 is CASSLELVGTDTQYF. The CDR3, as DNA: TGCGCCAGCAGCCTGGAACTAGTAGGCACAGATACGCAGTATTTT. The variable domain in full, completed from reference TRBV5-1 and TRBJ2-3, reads KAGVTQTPRYLIKTRGQQVTLSCSPISGHRSVSWYQQTPGQGLQFLFEYFSETQRNKGNFPGRFSGRQFSNSRSEMNVSTLELGDSALYLCASSLELVGTDTQYFGPGTRLTVL.

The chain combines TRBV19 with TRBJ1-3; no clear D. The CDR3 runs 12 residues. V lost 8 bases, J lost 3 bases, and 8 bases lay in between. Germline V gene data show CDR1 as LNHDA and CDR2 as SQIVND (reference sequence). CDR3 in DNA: TGTGCCAGTGAGACGGATGGAAACACCATATATTTT. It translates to CASETDGNTIYF.

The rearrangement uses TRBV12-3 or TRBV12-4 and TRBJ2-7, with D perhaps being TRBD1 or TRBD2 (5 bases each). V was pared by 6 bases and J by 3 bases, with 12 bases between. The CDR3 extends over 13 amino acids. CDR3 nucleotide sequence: TGTGCCAGCAGCCAATGGGGGTTCTACGAGCAGTACTTC. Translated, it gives CASSQWGFYEQYF.

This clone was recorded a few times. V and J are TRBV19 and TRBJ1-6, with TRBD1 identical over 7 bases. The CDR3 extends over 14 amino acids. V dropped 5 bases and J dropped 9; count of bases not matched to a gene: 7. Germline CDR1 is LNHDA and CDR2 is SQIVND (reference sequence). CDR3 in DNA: TGTGCCAGTAGTCCTCAGGGGGGTAGTTCACCCCTCCACTTT. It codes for CASSPQGGSSPLHF.

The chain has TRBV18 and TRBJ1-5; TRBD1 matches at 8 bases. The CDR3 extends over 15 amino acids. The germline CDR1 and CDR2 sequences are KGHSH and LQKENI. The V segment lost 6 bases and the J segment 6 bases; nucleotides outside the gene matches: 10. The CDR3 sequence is CASSPDRDRSQPQHF. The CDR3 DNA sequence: TGTGCCAGCTCCCCGGACAGGGATAGGAGTCAGCCCCAGCATTTT.

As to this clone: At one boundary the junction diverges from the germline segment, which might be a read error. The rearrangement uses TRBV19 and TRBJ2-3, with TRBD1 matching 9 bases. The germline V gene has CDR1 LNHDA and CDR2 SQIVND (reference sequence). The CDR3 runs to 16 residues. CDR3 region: CASRPQQGAGADTQYF. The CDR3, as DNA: TGTGCAAGTAGGCCCCAACAGGGGGCGGGTGCAGATACGCAGTATTTT.

CDR3 loop: CASRRQGRGNTEAFF. Written as DNA, the CDR3 is TGTGCCAGCAGAAGACAGGGGAGGGGGAACACTGAAGCTTTCTTT. The chain combines TRBV6-5 with TRBJ1-1; 8 bases map to TRBD1. The CDR3 has 15 residues. Per the germline V gene, CDR1 is MNHEY and CDR2 is SVGAGI. V lost 6 bases and J lost 1; bases outside the gene matches: 7.